These 26 T cell receptor beta chains originate from one sample sequenced in a study of T cell responses to AZD1222 COVID-19 vaccine. Clones were read by immunoSEQ multiplex PCR, and TCRdb kept only the in-frame ones, dropping some. Here the sample spans around 90,000 clones, just over 85% being singletons. The sample consisted of peripheral blood, taken on day 0 of AZD1222 vaccination. These receptors were obtained from an adult in good health.

In nucleotides, the CDR3 is TGTGCCAGCCAGAAGAGGACGGGGGGCCCAGATACGCAGTATTTT. Its protein is CASQKRTGGPDTQYF. This chain links TRBV2 with TRBJ2-3, with a tentative D call TRBD2 (7 bases). The germline V gene has CDR1 SNHLY and CDR2 FYNNEI. Trimming removed 8 bases at V and 4 bases at J, with 19 bases between. The CDR3 has 15 residues.

V gene TRBV11-3 combines with J gene TRBJ2-2; 8 positions agree with TRBD2. V lost 4 bases to trimming and J lost 6 bases; unmatched junction nucleotides: 13. CDR3 length: 17 amino acids. CDR1 is SGHNT and CDR2 is YENEEA in the germline V gene. DNA for the CDR3: TGTGCCAGCAGCTCACCTATCGGGAGGGCCTTGGCCGGGGAGCTGTTTTTT. The encoded protein is CASSSPIGRALAGELFF.

CDR3 region: CASSPAANTQYF. As DNA, the CDR3 is TGTGCCAGCAGCCCGGCCGCAAATACGCAGTATTTT. The chain recombines TRBV3-1 (or the pseudogene TRBV3-2) with TRBJ2-3; D is uncertain. Germline-derived CDR1 and CDR2 are LGHDT and YNNKEL (reference sequence). This CDR3 has 12 residues. V was shortened by 4 bases and J by 7 bases, with 9 bases between the two germline ends.

This chain links TRBV6-5 with TRBJ2-5, with unresolved D. V was clipped by 7 bases and J by 3 bases, with 6 bases between them. This CDR3 has 11 residues. Germline assignment: CDR1 MNHEY and CDR2 SVGAGI. DNA of the CDR3: TGTGCCAGCAACAACGAAGAGACCCAGTACTTC. Translation: CASNNEETQYF.

The chain combines TRBV4-3 with TRBJ2-1; no clear D. In germline, CDR1 is LGHNA, CDR2 YSLEER. The V end was cut by 0 bases, the J end by 4 bases, with 19 bases between. The CDR3 has 18 residues. The CDR3 spells CASSQEQGMFGRYNEQFF. The CDR3 DNA is TGCGCCAGCAGCCAAGAACAAGGGATGTTCGGCAGATACAATGAGCAGTTCTTC.

This chain joins TRBV12-3 or TRBV12-4 and TRBJ2-2, with D hard to call. V lost 3 bases to trimming and J lost 6 bases, with 2 bases between them. This CDR3 has 11 amino acids. The CDR3 coding sequence is TGTGCCAGCAGTTTCCCCGGGGAGCTGTTTTTT. Its protein product is CASSFPGELFF.

The chain couples TRBV7-6 to TRBJ2-1; D perhaps matches TRBD1 (5 bases). V lost 6 bases and J 3 bases, leaving 18 bases between the germline ends. The CDR3 totals 16 residues. The V gene's germline CDR1 is SGHVS and CDR2 FNYEAQ. Written as DNA, the CDR3 is TGTGCCAGCAGTACTGGACACAACCTTAACTACAATGAGCAGTTCTTC. Protein product: CASSTGHNLNYNEQFF.

This clone has just one count. J is TRBJ1-2 and V is TRBV2; tentatively, D is TRBD1 (5 bases). The CDR3 has 14 amino acids. V was pared by 3 bases and J by 4 bases, with 12 bases between. Germline V gene sequence: CDR1 SNHLY, CDR2 FYNNEI. The CDR3 region is CASSDGGYGYGYTF. The CDR3 DNA sequence: TGTGCCAGCAGTGACGGGGGGTATGGCTATGGCTACACCTTC.

This clone turned up a few times. This CDR3 is CASSTGGSGGELFF. The CDR3 DNA reads as TGTGCCAGCAGTACAGGAGGGAGTGGCGGGGAGCTGTTTTTT. The chain combines TRBV6-4 with TRBJ2-2, with a tentative D call TRBD2 (6 bases). Between the trimmed V and J ends, which lost 5 bases and 7 bases, there was a span of 14 bases. CDR1 is MRHNA and CDR2 is SNTAGT in the germline V gene. CDR3 size: 14 residues.

This chain uses TRBV21-1 with TRBJ2-5. TRBV21-1 is an annotated pseudogene. The CDR3 is 15 residues long. CDR3 loop: CASSKGGLGAGTQYF. The CDR3 DNA is TGTGCCAGCAGCAAAGGTGGCCTCGGGGCCGGGACCCAGTACTTC.

The rearrangement joins TRBV7-9 to TRBJ1-1; D is ambiguous. The germline V and J ends were trimmed by 1 base and 6 bases, with 9 bases remaining between them. Germline CDR1 is SEHNR and CDR2 is FQNEAQ (reference sequence). This CDR3 is 13 amino acids long. The CDR3 DNA follows: TGTGCCAGCAGCTTAGGCGGGTTTTCTGAAGCTTTCTTT. It specifies CASSLGGFSEAFF.

The chain has TRBV7-8 and TRBJ1-5; a weak D match, TRBD1 (6 bases). There are 15 residues in the CDR3. CDR1 is SGHVS and CDR2 is FQNEAQ in the germline V gene. V gave up 1 base and J gave up 2 bases, with 9 bases separating them. The CDR3 sequence: CASSLGGGRNQPQHF. CDR3 DNA sequence: TGTGCCAGCAGCTTAGGGGGGGGGCGCAATCAGCCCCAGCATTTT.

V and J are TRBV29-1 and TRBJ1-5; no clear D. In germline, CDR1 is SQVTM, CDR2 ANQGSEA. The CDR3 length is 12 residues. V lost 4 bases to trimming and J lost 2 bases, with 6 bases between them. CDR3 amino acids: CSVVFGNQPQHF. CDR3 bases: TGCAGCGTTGTATTTGGCAATCAGCCCCAGCATTTT.

This chain links TRBV11-2 with TRBJ2-2; D gene ambiguous. Trimming removed 4 bases at V and 3 bases at J, with 15 bases between. Germline lookup yields CDR1 SGHAT and CDR2 FQNNGV. This CDR3 has 16 amino acids. CDR3 amino acids: CASSSLLVSHTGELFF. The CDR3 DNA sequence: TGTGCCAGCAGCTCCCTCCTAGTTAGCCACACCGGGGAGCTGTTTTTT. Together with reference TRBV11-2 and TRBJ2-2, the CDR3 gives the full variable domain: EAGVAQSPRYKIIEKRQSVAFWCNPISGHATLYWYQQILGQGPKLLIQFQNNGVVDDSQLPKDRFSAERLKGVDSTLKIQPAKLEDSAVYLCASSSLLVSHTGELFFGEGSRLTVL.

The chain uses TRBV7-9 and TRBJ1-2; D is undetermined. Germline V gives CDR1 SEHNR, CDR2 FQNEAQ (reference sequence). V lost 3 bases and J lost 2, with 10 bases in between. This CDR3 contains 14 residues. The CDR3 bases are TGTGCCAGCAGCTTTCTCCGGGAAAACTATGGCTACACCTTC. Translation gives CASSFLRENYGYTF.

In its sample, this clone was seen a few times. The genes are TRBV29-1 and TRBJ1-2, with 8 bases aligning to TRBD1. CDR1 is SQVTM and CDR2 is ANQGSEA in the germline V gene. This CDR3 has 14 residues. With 7 bases clipped from V and 6 bases from J, the junction kept 13 bases outside the gene matches. As DNA, the CDR3 is TGCAGCGCCTCGCCCGGGACAGGATCGGATGGCTACACCTTC. This encodes CSASPGTGSDGYTF.

This clone appeared a single time. J is TRBJ1-3 and V is TRBV7-6; a weak D match, TRBD1 (5 bases). The length of the CDR3 is 16 residues. CDR1 is SGHVS, CDR2 FNYEAQ, per germline. The V gene lost 6 bases and the J gene lost 0 bases, with 15 bases spanning the gap. CDR3 bases: TGTGCCAGCAGTCCAGGGCGCCGAAACTCTGGAAACACCATATATTTT. Protein: CASSPGRRNSGNTIYF.

The chain links TRBV5-4 to TRBJ2-7; 11 nucleotides line up with TRBD2. This CDR3 has 16 amino acids. V was pared by 7 bases and J by 6 bases, with 15 bases of the junction left unmatched. The germline CDR1 and CDR2 sequences are SGHNT and YYREEE (reference sequence). The CDR3: CASSPGALAGGFEQYF. The CDR3 DNA reads TGTGCCAGCTCTCCTGGGGCTCTAGCGGGAGGTTTCGAGCAGTACTTC.

This chain joins TRBV29-1 and TRBJ2-3, with 12 bases aligning to TRBD2. The germline CDR1 and CDR2 sequences are SQVTM and ANQGSEA. The CDR3 sequence is 18 residues long. The V gene end was trimmed by 6 bases and the J gene end by 2 bases; junction bases not matched to a gene: 15. The CDR3 sequence: CSVEIWTSGVFATDTQYF. The DNA of the CDR3 is TGCAGCGTAGAGATCTGGACTAGCGGGGTATTCGCCACAGATACGCAGTATTTT.

The V call is TRBV18, the J call TRBJ2-5; possible D gene TRBD2, 6 bases. Trimming cost V 6 bases and J 1 base, with 12 bases left between them. The CDR3 consists of 14 residues. The germline gives CDR1 KGHSH, CDR2 LQKENI. CDR3 in DNA: TGTGCCAGCTCGACTAGACTCCTCCAAGAGACCCAGTACTTC. Translating it yields CASSTRLLQETQYF.

The chain combines TRBV7-9 with TRBJ2-1; 7 bases line up with TRBD2. V gave up 10 bases and J gave up 0 bases; unmatched junction bases: 15. The CDR3 totals 17 residues. The germline CDR1 and CDR2 sequences are SEHNR and FQNEAQ (reference sequence). CDR3 loop: CAIPGRGGPSSYNEQFF. In nucleotides, the CDR3 is TGTGCCATACCCGGACGCGGGGGACCTAGCTCCTACAATGAGCAGTTCTTC.

This chain uses TRBV4-3 with TRBJ2-3; 12 bases match TRBD2. Germline assignment: CDR1 LGHNA and CDR2 YSLEER. The CDR3 is 16 amino acids. J lost 3 bases, V lost 4 bases, and 5 bases had no gene match. The CDR3 region has the DNA TGCGCCAGCAGCCCGGGACTAGCGGGTCGAACAGATACGCAGTATTTT. This translates into CASSPGLAGRTDTQYF.

This clone was seen ten or more times. The chain couples TRBV6-1 to TRBJ2-1, with D possibly TRBD1 on 6 matching bases. Trimming took off 1 base at V and 5 bases at J, with 18 bases between the two ends. Germline V gives CDR1 MNHNS, CDR2 SASEGT. The CDR3 covers 17 residues. Here the CDR3 DNA reads TGTGCCAGCAGTGAAGTTCTCAGGGGAACGGTCAACAATGAGCAGTTCTTC. Translating it yields CASSEVLRGTVNNEQFF.

The chain couples TRBV7-9 to TRBJ2-1; D possibly matches TRBD1 or TRBD2 (6 bases each). V lost 5 bases to trimming and J lost 5 bases, with 16 bases between them. Germline assignment: CDR1 SEHNR and CDR2 FQNEAQ (reference sequence). There are 15 residues in the CDR3. The CDR3 DNA follows: TGTGCCAGCAGCCCCGCGGGACATACAAACAATGAGCAGTTCTTC. Protein: CASSPAGHTNNEQFF.

The CDR3 coding sequence is TGTGCCATCAGTGAACCGGGGGGCGGTGAAAAACTGTTTTTT. The encoded protein is CAISEPGGGEKLFF. The rearrangement uses TRBV10-3 and TRBJ1-4; D is perhaps TRBD1 (6 bases). This CDR3 region has 14 residues. V was clipped by 3 bases and J by 7 bases, with 12 bases between them. The germline gives CDR1 ENHRY, CDR2 SYGVKD.

The chain links TRBV5-1 to TRBJ2-7, with 7 nucleotides matching TRBD1. The junction had 0 bases not matched to a gene; V was cut back by 3 bases and J by 0 bases. CDR3 length: 13 amino acids. Germline CDR1 is SGHRS and CDR2 is YFSETQ. The CDR3 loop is CASSWDSSYEQYF. In nucleotides, the CDR3 is TGCGCCAGCAGCTGGGACAGCTCCTACGAGCAGTACTTC.